A single sample is the source of the 21 T cell receptor beta chains below, sequenced in a study of identical twins. TCRdb recomputed calls from the 5' RACE reads with MiXCR, one row per CDR3 protein. Counted here are about 520,000 distinct CDR3 sequences, less than 25% occurring once; the ten biggest clones make up about 0.99%. The data also belong to a second study, concerning T cells expressing NK-cell markers.

Sequenced material: CD4+ T cells sorted from blood. The receptors here all came from a woman younger than 30 in good health.

There are a few counts of this clonotype. This chain joins TRBV20-1 and TRBJ2-7; 10 nucleotides align to TRBD1. There are 15 residues in the CDR3. The germline V gene has CDR1 DFQATT and CDR2 SNEGSKA (reference sequence). The junction had 11 bases not matched to a gene; V was cut back by 8 bases and J by 1 base. As DNA, the CDR3 is TGCAGTACGATCGGGGACAGGGGACGGTCCTACGAGCAGTACTTC. Residues: CSTIGDRGRSYEQYF.

The chain employs TRBV9 and TRBJ2-1, with D uncertain. In germline, CDR1 is SGDLS, CDR2 YYNGEE. V was clipped by 1 base and J by 0 bases, with 11 bases between them. The CDR3 has 16 residues. DNA of the CDR3: TGTGCCAGCAGCGTAACGGTCGAACCCTCCTACAATGAGCAGTTCTTC. Encoded protein: CASSVTVEPSYNEQFF.

This clonotype was counted many times. The chain joins TRBV10-3 to TRBJ2-1; no clear D gene. The CDR3 contains 13 residues. CDR1 and CDR2 from the germline V gene are ENHRY and SYGVKD. V lost 2 bases, J lost 6 bases, and 8 bases lay in between. The CDR3 protein is CAISETQSNEQFF. CDR3 coding DNA: TGTGCCATCAGTGAGACACAGAGCAATGAGCAGTTCTTC.

The CDR3 bases are TGTGCCAGTACCTCGACAGGGGTCCAGCCCCAGCATTTT. As protein: CASTSTGVQPQHF. The rearrangement uses TRBV19 and TRBJ1-5; TRBD1 agrees at 8 bases. V dropped 7 bases and J dropped 7; count of bases not matched to a gene: 6. This CDR3 is built from 13 residues. CDR1 is LNHDA, CDR2 SQIVND, per germline (reference sequence).

This clonotype was counted only a few times. The V call is TRBV5-1, the J call TRBJ2-4; the D gene is possibly TRBD2 (6 bases). V was pared by 4 bases and J by 4 bases, with 15 bases between. CDR1 SGHRS and CDR2 YFSETQ come from the germline V gene. CDR3 length: 15 residues. The CDR3 region has the DNA TGCGCCAGCAGCCGTGGGGGGATCGCTAAAAACATTCAGTACTTC. Translation gives CASSRGGIAKNIQYF.

This clonotype appeared a few times. This sequence joins TRBV7-2 and TRBJ1-5; D perhaps matches TRBD1 (6 bases). V dropped 4 bases and J dropped 2 bases, with 15 bases sitting between them. The CDR3 length is 16 residues. Germline V gives CDR1 SGHTA, CDR2 FQGNSA. CDR3 coding DNA: TGTGCCAGCAGCTATTCGGCTGCAGGGGGCAATCAGCCCCAGCATTTT. This codes for CASSYSAAGGNQPQHF.

This clonotype was observed a handful of times. The chain couples TRBV5-1 to TRBJ1-4; 9 bases align to TRBD1. This CDR3 region has 14 residues. Losses at the gene ends were 4 bases for V and 8 bases for J; bases not matched to a gene: 6. In germline, CDR1 is SGHRS, CDR2 YFSETQ. The CDR3 coding sequence is TGCGCCAGCAGCGGGGACAGGGTGGGAGAAAAACTGTTTTTT. Encoded protein: CASSGDRVGEKLFF.

A few counts support this clonotype. The chain uses TRBV15 and TRBJ2-7; 8 nucleotides agree with TRBD2. The CDR3 runs to 15 residues. With 5 bases clipped from V and 0 bases from J, the junction kept 6 bases outside the gene matches. Per the germline V gene, CDR1 is LNHNV and CDR2 is YYDKDF (reference sequence). Written as DNA, the CDR3 is TGTGCCACCAGCTCTAAGCGGGGGAGCTCCTACGAGCAGTACTTC. This sequence encodes CATSSKRGSSYEQYF.

This clonotype came up a few times. The gene calls are TRBV3-1 and TRBJ2-3, with D possibly TRBD1 on 7 matching bases. CDR1 is LGHDT and CDR2 is YNNKEL in the germline V gene (reference sequence). The germline V and J ends were trimmed by 4 bases and 2 bases, with 16 bases remaining between them. The CDR3 is made up of 16 amino acids. The CDR3 loop reads CASSPPTGRLTDTQYF. The CDR3 nucleotides read TGTGCCAGCAGCCCTCCGACAGGGAGGCTCACAGATACGCAGTATTTT.

The chain is built from TRBV11-2 and TRBJ2-3; 7 nucleotides align to TRBD1. This CDR3 comprises 16 residues. Germline V gives CDR1 SGHAT, CDR2 FQNNGV. Germline trimming cut 5 bases from V and 4 bases from J; bases unmatched to any gene: 12. Here the CDR3 reads CASSPRTGLGSDTQYF. In DNA, the CDR3 is TGTGCCAGCAGCCCTCGGACAGGTCTGGGTTCAGATACGCAGTATTTT. The full variable domain, with the rest looked up from reference TRBV11-2 and TRBJ2-3, is EAGVAQSPRYKIIEKRQSVAFWCNPISGHATLYWYQQILGQGPKLLIQFQNNGVVDDSQLPKDRFSAERLKGVDSTLKIQPAKLEDSAVYLCASSPRTGLGSDTQYFGPGTRLTVL.

This clonotype was detected many times. V gene TRBV10-3 combines with J gene TRBJ2-3; no definite D call. There are 11 residues in the CDR3. V was shortened by 4 bases and J by 2 bases, with 1 base between the two germline ends. Germline CDR1 reads ENHRY; CDR2 reads SYGVKD. CDR3 in amino acids: CAISATDTQYF. The DNA of the CDR3 is TGTGCCATCAGTGCCACAGATACGCAGTATTTT.

This clonotype came up many times. DNA of the CDR3: TGCAGTGCTAGAGATCCCGGGACAGGCCTAAGTGGGGAGCTGTTTTTT. Amino acid sequence: CSARDPGTGLSGELFF. This chain uses TRBV20-1 with TRBJ2-2; 8 nucleotides align to TRBD1. Germline-derived CDR1 and CDR2 are DFQATT and SNEGSKA (reference sequence). V gave up 0 bases and J gave up 8 bases; unmatched junction bases: 11. The CDR3 runs 16 residues.

The rearrangement links TRBV6-6 to TRBJ2-7; maybe TRBD1 (5 bases). CDR3 length: 13 amino acids. Germline V CDR1 and CDR2: MNHNY, SVGAGI (reference sequence). The V end lost 6 bases, the J end lost 3 bases, and 12 bases lay between the germline ends. CDR3 region: CASSQRQSYEQYF. The CDR3 bases are TGTGCCAGCAGCCAACGACAGAGCTACGAGCAGTACTTC.

The chain combines TRBV20-1 with TRBJ2-7; TRBD1 matches 8 bases. This CDR3 is built from 15 residues. Trimming at V came to 3 bases and at J to 5 bases, leaving 12 bases not matched to a gene. Germline V gene data show CDR1 as DFQATT and CDR2 as SNEGSKA (reference sequence). The CDR3 bases are TGCAGTGCTAGCGATTCGGACAGGGCGGCAAACGAGCAGTACTTC. It encodes CSASDSDRAANEQYF.

This clonotype appeared a few times. The V call is TRBV7-6, the J call TRBJ2-7; the D gene is possibly TRBD1 (6 bases). From germline, CDR1 is SGHVS and CDR2 FNYEAQ. V was pared by 2 bases and J by 7 bases, with 9 bases between. The CDR3 is 12 amino acids. This CDR3 reads CASSLQGWEQYF. The DNA for the CDR3 is TGTGCCAGCAGCTTACAGGGGTGGGAGCAGTACTTC.

The rearrangement joins TRBV10-3 to TRBJ2-5; tentatively, D is TRBD1 (6 bases). The CDR3 has 14 residues. Trimming removed 6 bases at V and 2 bases at J, with 13 bases between. Germline V gives CDR1 ENHRY, CDR2 SYGVKD. The CDR3 loop reads CAIRSQGRQETQYF. DNA of the CDR3: TGTGCCATCAGGAGTCAGGGGCGACAAGAGACCCAGTACTTC.

The table lists this clonotype with a few counts. V and J are TRBV2 and TRBJ2-3; 7 bases map to TRBD1. This CDR3 spans 15 amino acids. V shed 6 bases, J shed 5 bases, and the junction held 11 bases outside the gene matches. From germline, CDR1 is SNHLY and CDR2 FYNNEI. DNA for the CDR3: TGTGCCAGCAGCCGGAACCCGGGACAGCGAGATACGCAGTATTTT. It is translated as CASSRNPGQRDTQYF.

This clonotype came up a few times. The chain couples TRBV9 to TRBJ2-7; D unresolved. V was pared by 0 bases and J by 3 bases, with 16 bases between. CDR3 length equals 16 residues. Germline assignment: CDR1 SGDLS and CDR2 YYNGEE. The CDR3 coding sequence is TGTGCCAGCAGCGTAGGGGTAAGGCAGCCGTTCTACGAGCAGTACTTC. Encoded protein: CASSVGVRQPFYEQYF.

The chain employs TRBV29-1 and TRBJ2-1; D is perhaps TRBD1 (6 bases). The germline V gene has CDR1 SQVTM and CDR2 ANQGSEA. Trimming cost V 7 bases and J 2 bases, with 18 bases left between them. This CDR3 has 15 amino acids. CDR3 amino acids: CSASQTGYPYNEQFF. CDR3 DNA: TGCAGCGCAAGCCAAACAGGGTACCCCTACAATGAGCAGTTCTTC.

The chain employs TRBV29-1 and TRBJ2-7; 7 positions agree with TRBD1. The CDR3 covers 13 residues. With V trimmed by 5 bases and J by 6 bases, 10 bases remained unmatched. Germline V gives CDR1 SQVTM, CDR2 ANQGSEA. CDR3 nucleotide sequence: TGCAGCGTTACTGAGACAGGGTTAATCGAGCAGTACTTC. This codes for CSVTETGLIEQYF.

This chain links TRBV24-1 with TRBJ2-3, with D possibly TRBD2 on 7 matching bases. Germline V gives CDR1 KGHDR, CDR2 SFDVKD. This CDR3 is built from 15 residues. Between the trimmed V and J ends, which lost 5 bases and 4 bases, there was a span of 15 bases. As DNA, the CDR3 is TGTGCCACCAGTGTAGGGGGGGGCCTCCCAGATACGCAGTATTTT. This encodes CATSVGGGLPDTQYF.